The rows below give T cell receptor beta chains drawn from one sample of a study of beta chain features in type 1 diabetes. Clones were read by immunoSEQ multiplex PCR, and TCRdb kept only the in-frame ones, dropping some. This table has 150,000 to 200,000 clones, about 63% appearing once. Sequencing was performed on naive CD4+ T cells from blood. The receptors here all came from a young man with type 1 diabetes. CDR3s include the opening cysteine and the closing phenylalanine or tryptophan. The D gene is left open where the match is weak. Size is stated for part of the rows, as once, few or many counts, or as a class when the clone is expanded.

d_call	cdr3_length	v_call	j_call	clone_size	cdr3_aa	cdr3_nt
TRBD2	15	TRBV28	TRBJ2-3	NA	CASTEGLAAPDTQYF	TGTGCCAGCACCGAGGGACTAGCGGCCCCAGATACGCAGTATTTT
NA	12	TRBV18	TRBJ2-5	few	CASSPDPGAQYF	TGTGCCAGCTCGCCCGACCCGGGGGCCCAGTACTTC
NA	15	TRBV4-3	TRBJ2-5	NA	CASSQDRTDQETQYF	TGCGCCAGCAGCCAAGATCGCACAGACCAAGAGACCCAGTACTTC
NA	19	TRBV10-3	TRBJ2-5	NA	CAISESTVEARGIKETQYF	TGTGCCATCAGTGAGTCGACGGTGGAGGCAAGGGGAATTAAAGAGACCCAGTACTTC
TRBD1	14	TRBV18	TRBJ2-5	NA	CASSPNRGQETQYF	TGTGCCAGCTCACCAAACAGGGGGCAAGAGACCCAGTACTTC
TRBD1	14	TRBV9	TRBJ1-1	NA	CASSPSGTANEAFF	TGTGCCAGCAGCCCCTCCGGGACAGCTAATGAAGCTTTCTTT
NA	11	TRBV18	TRBJ2-7	NA	CASSPEDEQYF	TGTGCCAGCTCACCAGAGGACGAGCAGTACTTC
NA	13	TRBV7-2	TRBJ2-7	once	CASSLRQHYEQYF	TGTGCCAGCAGCCTCCGACAGCACTACGAGCAGTACTTC
NA	11	TRBV25-1	TRBJ2-7	few	CASSEFNEQYF	TGTGCCAGCAGTGAATTTAACGAGCAGTACTTC
TRBD2	14	TRBV29-1	TRBJ2-5	NA	CSVEFSGGGETQYF	TGCAGCGTTGAATTTAGCGGGGGAGGCGAGACCCAGTACTTC
NA	14	TRBV30	TRBJ2-2	few	CAWSVNFFTGELFF	TGTGCCTGGAGTGTAAACTTCTTCACCGGGGAGCTGTTTTTT
NA	15	TRBV29-1	TRBJ2-3	NA	CSVRTQQASTDTQYF	TGCAGCGTTAGGACCCAACAGGCTAGCACAGATACGCAGTATTTT
NA	13	TRBV7-9	TRBJ2-5	few	CASSVSQKETQYF	TGTGCCAGCAGTGTGTCGCAGAAAGAGACCCAGTACTTC
TRBD1	18	TRBV6-1	TRBJ2-6	NA	CASSDGQGFSSGANVLTF	TGTGCCAGCAGTGACGGACAGGGGTTCTCCTCTGGGGCCAACGTCCTGACTTTC
NA	12	TRBV30	TRBJ1-1	few	CAWSVPYAEAFF	TGTGCCTGGAGTGTCCCCTATGCTGAAGCTTTCTTT
NA	18	TRBV30	TRBJ1-4	few	CAWRVGTFTSATNEKLFF	TGTGCCTGGAGGGTAGGGACATTCACTTCTGCAACTAATGAAAAACTGTTTTTT
TRBD1	14	TRBV10-3	TRBJ2-5	NA	CAIKKTGDRETQYF	TGTGCCATCAAAAAGACAGGGGATCGAGAGACCCAGTACTTC
TRBD2	15	TRBV6-1	TRBJ2-1	NA	CASSAGLAGLNEQFF	TGTGCCAGCAGTGCGGGACTAGCGGGGTTGAATGAGCAGTTCTTC
NA	12	TRBV30	TRBJ1-2	NA	CAWSGTSLGYTF	TGTGCCTGGAGTGGGACATCTTTGGGCTACACCTTC
NA	14	TRBV7-2	TRBJ2-4	few	CASSFAGAKNIQYF	TGTGCCAGCAGCTTTGCGGGAGCCAAAAACATTCAGTACTTC
TRBD1	14	TRBV5-4	TRBJ1-1	NA	CASRFQTGDTEAFF	TGTGCCAGCAGGTTCCAGACAGGGGACACTGAAGCTTTCTTT
NA	15	TRBV7-9	TRBJ2-3	few	CASSLGPSSTDTQYF	TGTGCCAGCAGCTTAGGACCTTCTAGCACAGATACGCAGTATTTT